Each of the 21 T cell receptor beta chains below was sequenced from the same sample in a study of T cell responses to AZD1222 COVID-19 vaccine. TCRdb's copy holds only in-frame clones and misses some; the assay was immunoSEQ multiplex PCR. In the table there are about 180,000 clones, around 90% of which are singletons. The sample here was peripheral blood, taken 28 days after the second AZD1222 dose. The receptor set was obtained from an adult who received the AZD1222 COVID-19 vaccine.

The V gene is TRBV7-3, the J gene TRBJ2-2, with D possibly being TRBD2 (6 bases). Germline loops: CDR1 SGHTA, CDR2 FQGTGA. The length of the CDR3 is 16 residues. Trimming took off 1 base at V and 2 bases at J, with 11 bases between the two ends. The CDR3 DNA sequence: TGTGCCAGCAGCTTAAACGGGGGAGAAAACACCGGGGAGCTGTTTTTT. Translation: CASSLNGGENTGELFF.

The chain uses TRBV6-2 or TRBV6-3 and TRBJ1-2; D is perhaps TRBD1 (5 bases). Trimming removed 2 bases from V and 8 bases from J, with 12 bases in between. This CDR3 is built from 13 residues. The germline CDR1 and CDR2 sequences are MNHEY and SVGEGT. The CDR3 loop reads CASSYPGMGGYTF. The CDR3 DNA is TGTGCCAGCAGTTACCCAGGGATGGGCGGCTACACCTTC.

The chain employs TRBV11-2 and TRBJ1-4, with 9 bases that match TRBD1. Germline CDR1 reads SGHAT; CDR2 reads FQNNGV. The V segment lost 4 bases and the J segment 5 bases; nucleotides outside the gene matches: 8. This CDR3 contains 16 residues. CDR3 in DNA: TGTGCCAGCAGCTCCGGGGGCGGGACAGGGAATGAAAAACTGTTTTTT. It specifies CASSSGGGTGNEKLFF.

The chain combines TRBV7-3 with TRBJ1-2; D may be TRBD1 (5 bases). Germline V gene data show CDR1 as SGHTA and CDR2 as FQGTGA. Trimming took off 2 bases at V and 6 bases at J, with 13 bases between the two ends. The CDR3 length is 14 residues. The CDR3 here is CASSLDGARHGYTF. The CDR3 DNA reads as TGTGCCAGCAGCTTAGATGGGGCGCGACATGGCTACACCTTC. Based on the CDR3 plus reference TRBV7-3 and TRBJ1-2, the full variable domain is GAGVSQTPSNKVTEKGKYVELRCDPISGHTALYWYRQSLGQGPEFLIYFQGTGAADDSGLPNDRFFAVRPEGSVSTLKIQRTERGDSAVYLCASSLDGARHGYTFGSGTRLTVV.

The V gene is TRBV5-1, the J gene TRBJ2-2, with D possibly TRBD2 on 5 matching bases. The germline V and J ends were trimmed by 0 bases and 1 base, with 10 bases remaining between them. This CDR3 spans 16 amino acids. Germline V lookup: CDR1 SGHRS, CDR2 YFSETQ. The CDR3 DNA sequence: TGCGCCAGCAGCTTGGACGGGGAAAGGAACACCGGGGAGCTGTTTTTT. It specifies CASSLDGERNTGELFF.

This chain uses TRBV6-2 or TRBV6-3 with TRBJ2-3; TRBD2 is a possible D gene (6 bases). The V end lost 4 bases, the J end lost 3 bases, and 23 bases lay between the germline ends. This CDR3 is 18 amino acids long. The germline V gene has CDR1 MNHEY and CDR2 SVGEGT. CDR3 in amino acids: CASSSPNGGGRTTDTQYF. CDR3 DNA: TGTGCCAGCAGTTCCCCCAATGGAGGAGGGAGGACTACAGATACGCAGTATTTT.

V is TRBV9 and J is TRBJ2-3; D gene ambiguous. There are 13 residues in the CDR3. Trimming pared 3 bases from V and 1 base from J, leaving 6 bases between. Germline V gene sequence: CDR1 SGDLS, CDR2 YYNGEE. The CDR3 nucleotides are TGTGCCAGCAGCGCCACTCGCACAGATACGCAGTATTTT. Encoded protein: CASSATRTDTQYF.

The chain carries TRBV19 and TRBJ1-6; D may be TRBD1 (5 bases). The CDR3 has 17 amino acids. Between the trimmed V and J ends, which lost 5 bases and 5 bases, there was a span of 19 bases. Per germline, CDR1 LNHDA and CDR2 SQIVND (reference sequence). The CDR3 region has the DNA TGTGCCAGTAGTCTCCCGGGGGGAGACCACCATAATTCACCCCTCCACTTT. This gives the protein CASSLPGGDHHNSPLHF.

This rearrangement joins TRBV10-3 to TRBJ1-1, with D possibly matching TRBD1 (6 bases). The germline V and J ends were trimmed by 3 bases and 4 bases, with 15 bases remaining between them. The length of the CDR3 is 15 residues. The germline gives CDR1 ENHRY, CDR2 SYGVKD. The CDR3 loop reads CAISDSQGLGTEAFF. CDR3 sequence (DNA): TGTGCCATCAGTGATTCCCAGGGGTTGGGCACTGAAGCTTTCTTT.

J is TRBJ2-2 and V is TRBV14, with D tentatively TRBD1 or TRBD2 (6 bases each). The CDR3 contains 17 residues. The germline gives CDR1 SGHDN, CDR2 FVKESK. Deletions cut 3 bases from V and 0 bases from J, with 14 bases between. CDR3 in amino acids: CASSHPSGGPNTGELFF. DNA of the CDR3: TGTGCCAGCAGCCACCCGTCTGGGGGGCCGAACACCGGGGAGCTGTTTTTT.

The chain is built from TRBV5-5 and TRBJ2-7; 7 bases align to TRBD1. Trimming cost V 3 bases and J 4 bases; bases outside gene matches: 1. CDR3 size: 12 residues. The germline V gene encodes CDR1 SGHKS and CDR2 YYEKEE (reference sequence). The CDR3 bases are TGTGCCAGCAGCTGGGACAGATACGAGCAGTACTTC. Its protein product is CASSWDRYEQYF.

This clone was seen only once. This chain connects TRBV12-3 or TRBV12-4 to TRBJ1-2; weak D call: TRBD1 (6 bases). This CDR3 is built from 13 residues. V lost 2 bases and J 3 bases, leaving 7 bases between the germline ends. The CDR3 nucleotides read TGTGCCAGCAGTTTACAGGGGTACTATGGCTACACCTTC. Its translation: CASSLQGYYGYTF.

The sample holds one count of this clone. The chain is built from TRBV5-1 and TRBJ1-2, with a tentative D call TRBD1 (6 bases). The CDR3 totals 14 residues. Trimming took 4 bases from V and 5 from J, leaving 15 bases between them. The germline CDR1 and CDR2 sequences are SGHRS and YFSETQ. Here the CDR3 reads CASSPAPGAYGYTF. CDR3 in DNA: TGCGCCAGCAGCCCCGCCCCAGGGGCGTATGGCTACACCTTC.

The CDR3 loop reads CASRTWGGNQPQHF. DNA for the CDR3: TGTGCCAGCCGAACGTGGGGGGGCAATCAGCCCCAGCATTTT. The chain links TRBV7-2 to TRBJ1-5, with D maybe TRBD1 (5 bases). The CDR3 covers 14 residues. The V and J ends lost 8 bases and 2 bases respectively, with 13 bases between them. CDR1 is SGHTA, CDR2 FQGNSA, per germline. Combining the CDR3 with reference TRBV7-2 and TRBJ1-5 gives the whole variable domain GAGVSQSPSNKVTEKGKDVELRCDPISGHTALYWYRQSLGQGLEFLIYFQGNSAPDKSGLPSDRFSAERTGGSVSTLTIQRTQQEDSAVYLCASRTWGGNQPQHFGDGTRLSIL.

The rearrangement uses TRBV5-1 and TRBJ2-3, with 16 bases fitting TRBD2. The germline V gene encodes CDR1 SGHRS and CDR2 YFSETQ. The V segment lost 4 bases and the J segment 0 bases; nucleotides outside the gene matches: 5. The CDR3 consists of 18 residues. The CDR3 sequence is CASSPGLAGGPSTDTQYF. The CDR3 nucleotides are TGCGCCAGCAGCCCGGGACTAGCGGGGGGGCCGAGCACAGATACGCAGTATTTT.

The chain links TRBV19 to TRBJ2-1, with TRBD2 matching 9 bases. The V and J ends lost 5 bases and 1 base, in that order; junction bases with no gene match: 3. CDR3 size: 15 residues. CDR1 is LNHDA and CDR2 is SQIVND in the germline V gene (reference sequence). CDR3 sequence: CASSHSGGSYNEQFF. The CDR3 DNA reads as TGTGCCAGTAGTCATAGCGGGGGATCCTACAATGAGCAGTTCTTC.

In nucleotides, the CDR3 is TGTGCCAGCAGCTCCCCCTCTCGGGGGGGGATAGGTGGGACCCAGTACTTC. As protein: CASSSPSRGGIGGTQYF. V is TRBV27 and J is TRBJ2-5; 8 bases fit TRBD2. Per the germline V gene, CDR1 is MNHEY and CDR2 is SMNVEV (reference sequence). Trimming removed 6 bases from V and 7 bases from J; junction bases left unmatched: 19. CDR3 length: 17 amino acids.

The chain uses TRBV5-5 and TRBJ2-7, with TRBD1 matching 7 bases. The CDR3 covers 14 residues. V lost 7 bases and J lost 4; bases outside the gene matches: 11. Germline assignment: CDR1 SGHKS and CDR2 YYEKEE (reference sequence). CDR3 loop: CASSYRGHTYEQYF. CDR3 bases: TGTGCCAGCTCGTACAGGGGCCACACTTACGAGCAGTACTTC.

This sequence joins TRBV2 and TRBJ1-5; no clear D gene. Germline V gives CDR1 SNHLY, CDR2 FYNNEI. Trimming removed 5 bases from V and 0 bases from J, with 8 bases in between. The CDR3 runs to 14 residues. The CDR3 DNA reads as TGTGCCAGCAGTTACTCTAATAGCAATCAGCCCCAGCATTTT. This encodes CASSYSNSNQPQHF.

This sequence joins TRBV5-4 and TRBJ1-6, with 7 bases that match TRBD1. Germline CDR1 and CDR2: SGHNT and YYREEE (reference sequence). V lost 1 base, J lost 3 bases, and 4 bases stayed unmatched. The CDR3 loop spans 16 amino acids. In DNA form, the CDR3 reads TGTGCCAGCAGCTTGAAAGGGGGCGGCTATAATTCACCCCTCCACTTT. The encoded protein is CASSLKGGGYNSPLHF.

This chain uses TRBV9 with TRBJ2-1, with 8 bases lining up with TRBD2. V shed 4 bases and J 5 bases; nucleotides not matched to a gene: 11. Germline V CDR1 and CDR2: SGDLS, YYNGEE. The CDR3 length is 16 residues. CDR3 bases: TGTGCCAGCAGCTTCCCTCCGGGGGGGTCCGACAATGAGCAGTTCTTC. As protein: CASSFPPGGSDNEQFF. The whole variable domain, remainder taken from reference TRBV9 and TRBJ2-1, is DSGVTQTPKHLITATGQRVTLRCSPRSGDLSVYWYQQSLDQGLQFLIQYYNGEERAKGNILERFSAQQFPDLHSELNLSSLELGDSALYFCASSFPPGGSDNEQFFGPGTRLTVL.